The table lists the clone carrying this T cell receptor (beta chain) with many counts. Antigen specificity is unknown. These data come from a study of early T cells in non-severe SARS-CoV-2 infection. Study summary: Whole-blood bulk RNA, unsorted, was sequenced, and chains were unpaired.

Germline CDR1 reads KGHSH; CDR2 reads LQKENI. V trimming: 4 bases; J trimming: 4 bases; junction bases outside the gene matches: 8. This CDR3 has 15 amino acids. Study conclusions and caveats: Sequences matched to VDJdb favored anti-spike CD8 responses, while private and CD4 specificities were missed.

Individual cDNA molecules were tagged with unique molecular identifiers. TCRdb re-called the 5' RACE reads with MiXCR, one entry per CDR3 protein. The table has tens of thousands of distinct CDR3 sequences, approximately 12% seen once. The V call is TRBV18, the J call TRBJ2-7; 9 bases match TRBD1. The receptor was isolated from an adult who was a healthcare worker with PCR-confirmed SARS-CoV-2 infection or an uninfected control (not recorded which). The sequenced sample was whole blood. The CDR3 nucleotides read TGTGCCAGCTCACTTGAACAGGGGGCGAGGTACGAGCAGTACTTC. Protein product: CASSLEQGARYEQYF.